A selection of T cell receptor beta chains follows, all from one sample in a study of T-cell reconstitution after alpha-beta-depleted transplantation in children. TCRdb re-called the PCR reads with MiXCR, one entry per CDR3 protein. The sample has a few hundred thousand distinct CDR3 sequences; about 17% are singletons. The material sequenced was PBMCs from the stem cell graft donor, taken from the stem cell graft. The receptors were sampled from a human donor who donated a stem cell graft to a child with acute lymphoblastic leukemia. Both conserved end residues are part of each CDR3. The D gene is left open where the match is weak. Size values are once, few and many counts, or a class for expanded clones, and some rows have none.

clone size	D gene	V gene	J gene	CDR3 DNA	CDR3 protein
NA	NA	TRBV7-9	TRBJ2-5	TGTGCCAGCAGCTTTTCCGACGGCCAAGAGACCCAGTACTTC	CASSFSDGQETQYF
NA	TRBD2	TRBV15	TRBJ2-7	TGTGCCACCAGCGCTGGACTAGCGGGAGTTAGAGAGCAGTACTTC	CATSAGLAGVREQYF
NA	TRBD2	TRBV20-1	TRBJ2-1	TGCAGTGCTACAATCTCTAGCGGACCCTTGAATGAGCAGTTCTTC	CSATISSGPLNEQFF
few	TRBD2	TRBV20-1	TRBJ2-1	TGCAGTGCTAGGGCTAGCGGGAGGGCCATCTACAATGAGCAGTTCTTC	CSARASGRAIYNEQFF
few	NA	TRBV12-3/TRBV12-4	TRBJ1-1	TGTGCCAGCAGTTATCAGGCGAACACTGAAGCTTTCTTT	CASSYQANTEAFF
few	TRBD2	TRBV20-1	TRBJ2-1	TGCAGTGCTAGAGATAGCGCGGGAGCGTTCGGGCAGTTCTTC	CSARDSAGAFGQFF
NA	TRBD2	TRBV20-1	TRBJ2-7	TGCAGTGCTAGATTCGTAGCGGGAGGAATTTACGAGCAGTACTTC	CSARFVAGGIYEQYF
few	TRBD2	TRBV27	TRBJ2-4	TGTGCCAGCAGTTTAAAAGCGGGAGTAACCAAAAACATTCAGTACTTC	CASSLKAGVTKNIQYF
few	TRBD1	TRBV3-1	TRBJ2-3	TGTGCCAGCGGAGCCCGGGGGACAGGGGTAATCCCTAGCACAGATACGCAGTATTTT	CASGARGTGVIPSTDTQYF
NA	NA	TRBV19	TRBJ1-1	TGTGCCAGTAGATTGGCTCCGTCCCTGAACACTGAAGCTTTCTTT	CASRLAPSLNTEAFF
many	NA	TRBV11-2	TRBJ2-7	TGTGCCAGCAGCTTAGTGAGATACGAGCAGTACTTC	CASSLVRYEQYF
NA	NA	TRBV24-1	TRBJ2-1	TGTGCCACCAGTGATCTAGCTTCCGATGAGCAGTTCTTC	CATSDLASDEQFF
few	NA	TRBV30	TRBJ2-1	TGTGCCTGGTACCTTGGAAATGAGCAGTTCTTC	CAWYLGNEQFF
NA	NA	TRBV6-5	TRBJ2-1	TGTGCCAGCAGTTACTCGGGGGGGCGCCAGTTCTTC	CASSYSGGRQFF
few	NA	TRBV29-1	TRBJ2-7	TGCAGCGTCGAAGGGGGGGCAGGGACCTACGAGCAGTACTTC	CSVEGGAGTYEQYF
NA	TRBD2	TRBV5-1	TRBJ2-1	TGCGCCAGCAGCTCCCCCGGGACTAGCGACTACAATGAGCAGTTCTTC	CASSSPGTSDYNEQFF
few	TRBD2	TRBV20-1	TRBJ2-1	TGCAGTGCTAGCCCTGGACTAGCGGAAGCGGGGTACTACAATGAGCAGTTCTTC	CSASPGLAEAGYYNEQFF
NA	NA	TRBV6-6	TRBJ1-1	TGTGCCAGCAGTTACACGAGGGGCACTGAAGCTTTCTTT	CASSYTRGTEAFF
NA	NA	TRBV10-3	TRBJ2-7	TGTGCCATCAGTGAAGTCCAATCCTACGAGCAGTACTTC	CAISEVQSYEQYF
few	NA	TRBV27	TRBJ2-1	TGTGCCAGCAGAAAACAGGGCAATGAGCAGTTCTTC	CASRKQGNEQFF
few	NA	TRBV20-1	TRBJ2-5	TGCAGTGCTCCGAGACTCGGGCAGCGGGCCCAGTACTTC	CSAPRLGQRAQYF
few	NA	TRBV29-1	TRBJ2-3	TGCAGCGCTACCCCTCGAGCTACAGATACGCAGTATTTT	CSATPRATDTQYF
NA	TRBD1	TRBV12-3/TRBV12-4	TRBJ1-2	TGTGCCAGCAGTTTAAGACAGGGGGCTTCCTCTAACTATGGCTACACCTTC	CASSLRQGASSNYGYTF
NA	NA	TRBV12-3/TRBV12-4	TRBJ1-1	TGTGCCACTAATGGGGGGGCGAGCACTGAAGCTTTCTTT	CATNGGASTEAFF
NA	TRBD2	TRBV12-3/TRBV12-4	TRBJ2-1	TGTGCCAGCAGTTTGGTACGGACTAGTGAGCAGTTCTTC	CASSLVRTSEQFF
few	TRBD1	TRBV5-1	TRBJ2-7	TGCGCCAGCAGCTTGGCCCGGGACAGTTTCTACGAGCAGTACTTC	CASSLARDSFYEQYF
NA	TRBD2	TRBV19	TRBJ2-3	TGTGCCAGTAGTCTGTGGCGGGGGGACCTGGATACGCAGTATTTT	CASSLWRGDLDTQYF
few	TRBD2	TRBV20-1	TRBJ2-1	TGCAGTGCTCTTGTCACTAGCGGGAGGACAGTGAATGAGCAGTTCTTC	CSALVTSGRTVNEQFF
NA	NA	TRBV15	TRBJ2-7	TGTGCCACCCGAGAAGGCGTCGAGCAGTACTTC	CATREGVEQYF
NA	TRBD1	TRBV6-5	TRBJ2-1	TGTCCCAGCAGTTACTTAGCCGGGACAGGGGCCTACAATGAGCAGTTCTTC	CPSSYLAGTGAYNEQFF
NA	TRBD1	TRBV3-1	TRBJ2-7	TGTGCCAGCAGCCCTGGACAGGGGGCGTTCGAGCAGTACTTC	CASSPGQGAFEQYF
NA	TRBD2	TRBV3-1	TRBJ2-1	TGTGCCAGCAGGCCCAGCGGGAAGTACAATGAGCAGTTCTTC	CASRPSGKYNEQFF
few	NA	TRBV12-3/TRBV12-4	TRBJ1-4	TGTGCCAGCAGGCTAGCTAATGAAAAACTGTTTTTT	CASRLANEKLFF
NA	NA	TRBV19	TRBJ1-2	TGTGCCAGTAGTGGGGTTGCGAGGGAAATCGTGGAGGGCTACACCTTC	CASSGVAREIVEGYTF
NA	NA	TRBV7-9	TRBJ2-3	TGTGCCAGCAGGTTAGCGGAGAGGACCACAGATACGCAGTATTTT	CASRLAERTTDTQYF
NA	NA	TRBV12-3/TRBV12-4	TRBJ2-3	TGTGCCAGCAGTCAAGTAGCCCCAGATACGCAGTATTTT	CASSQVAPDTQYF
few	NA	TRBV20-1	TRBJ2-4	TGCAGTGCTAAATTCCTAGCCAAAAACATTCAGTACTTC	CSAKFLAKNIQYF
few	TRBD2	TRBV24-1	TRBJ2-1	TGTGCCACCAGTGATTTGACCAGCGGGAGCTCCTACAATGAGCAGTTCTTC	CATSDLTSGSSYNEQFF
few	NA	TRBV20-1	TRBJ2-7	TGCAGTGCTAGGGTACAGGGTGAGCAGTACTTC	CSARVQGEQYF
NA	NA	TRBV6-1	TRBJ2-5	TGTGCCAGCAGTATGGAGGGCGGGAACCAAGAGACCCAGTACTTC	CASSMEGGNQETQYF
NA	TRBD1	TRBV4-1	TRBJ2-7	TGCGCCAGCAGCCAAGTGGGACAGGGGGACTACGAGCAGTACTTC	CASSQVGQGDYEQYF
NA	NA	TRBV29-1	TRBJ1-2	TGCAGCGTGATCACCAGGGTCGGTAACTATGGCTACACCTTC	CSVITRVGNYGYTF
few	TRBD1	TRBV20-1	TRBJ2-5	TGCAGTGCCACTGAGAGGGGGCCTCTTGGGACCCAGTACTTC	CSATERGPLGTQYF
few	NA	TRBV29-1	TRBJ2-7	TGCAGCGTTGCACGGACAACCTACGAGCAGTACTTC	CSVARTTYEQYF
few	NA	TRBV24-1	TRBJ2-2	TGTGCCACCAGTGGAACCGTCAGCGGCAACACCGGGGAGCTGTTTTTT	CATSGTVSGNTGELFF
NA	NA	TRBV5-5	TRBJ1-1	TGTGCCAGCAGCCTCCGGGGGCAACTGAGCACTGAAGCTTTCTTT	CASSLRGQLSTEAFF
NA	NA	TRBV12-3/TRBV12-4	TRBJ1-5	TGTGCCAGCAGTTTTAAGGGATCCCCCCAGCATTTT	CASSFKGSPQHF
few	NA	TRBV5-1	TRBJ2-1	TGCGCCAGCAGCATCCGAGAGAGCTCCTACAATGAGCAGTTCTTC	CASSIRESSYNEQFF
NA	TRBD1	TRBV29-1	TRBJ2-7	TGCAGCGTTGATATCGGACAGGGGTCCTCCTACGAGCAGTACTTC	CSVDIGQGSSYEQYF
many	NA	TRBV5-1	TRBJ2-5	TGTGCCAGCAGTTTGATCGGAGAGACCCAGTACTTC	CASSLIGETQYF
few	NA	TRBV29-1	TRBJ2-7	TGCAGCGTTGAGACGGGGAGTAGGAGCTCCTACGAGCAGTACTTC	CSVETGSRSSYEQYF
few	NA	TRBV7-6	TRBJ1-1	TGTGCCAGCAGCTTGGGCCCGGGCCGAAAATCCCCTGAAGCTTTCTTT	CASSLGPGRKSPEAFF
NA	TRBD2	TRBV20-1	TRBJ2-1	TGCAGTGCTAGAACTAGCGGGAGAAAGCATGAGCAGTTCTTC	CSARTSGRKHEQFF
NA	NA	TRBV19	TRBJ1-1	TGTGCCAGTAGTGTCCGAGCGGTATTAGACACTGAAGCTTTCTTT	CASSVRAVLDTEAFF
NA	NA	TRBV3-1	TRBJ2-4	TGTGCCAGCAGCCTTTCGGGGTTGGGCATTCAGTACTTC	CASSLSGLGIQYF